This TCR beta chain was recovered during a study of blood T cell repertoires in COVID-19 (TCRdb year 2020). With regard to the full study: Samples covering the acute and convalescent phases of COVID-19 were provided by collaborators in the United States, Italy and Spain. The prospective study material was composed of cDNA or gDNA derived from T cells, B-cell-depleted T cells, or PBMCs. Subjects who had been exposed to COVID-19, were actively infected with it, or had recovered from it provided the deeply sampled blood TCRbeta repertoires that made up the dataset. The repertoires were made available in a free public database intended to serve as a resource for research on the immune response to SARS-CoV-2. Samples were obtained from the ongoing ImmuneRACE study (first 160 participants) and from over 1,000 subjects provided by 6 global collaborators. A de-identified subject ID, COVID-19 status, age in years and sex were almost always included in the sample metadata. HLA class I and class II types, where available, came from metadata supplied by the sample provider rather than from assay-based typing.

Trimming removed 4 bases from V and 6 bases from J; the gene matches leave 19 bases unexplained. The CDR3, cysteine through phenylalanine, is 18 amino acids long. Here the CDR3 DNA is all that survives: 54 bases in frame from base 1. CDR1 and CDR2 are read off the germline V gene as SGHRS and YFSETQ. Concerning this clone: Its antigen specificity is not known. There are no base qualities to consult, and no much larger clone falls within one base.

Another Seattle source contributed samples from volunteer blood donors who had recovered from COVID-19. Collaborating institutions collected whole blood in K2EDTA tubes following their own protocols. For TCRbeta analysis, collaborator samples were shipped as frozen whole blood, as isolated PBMCs, or as DNA extracted from either sample type. Overall results and qualifications from the work: The quantity of clinical and demographic metadata differed by source and by participant and was supplied without curation.

TCRbeta CDR3 regions were amplified from genomic DNA using the immunoSEQ Assay, a bias-controlled multiplex PCR. The paper's data handling went like this. Within the assay, amplification of reference gene primers was used to estimate how many nucleated cells each sample contained. To quantify the absolute abundance of each unique TCRbeta CDR3 rearrangement, sequence reads were collapsed and filtered. For each sample, productive Simpson clonality was calculated by taking the square root of Simpson's diversity index across productive rearrangements. The table was pulled from immuneACCESS by TCRdb, which kept in-frame rearrangements only. Such tables lose some clones; where checked, under half of the loss comes from unresolved V genes, and the rest has no known cause. Clone size and V and J calls were adopted from that table, with D and trimming inferred from the DNA. For this sample there are 100,000 to 150,000 clones; approximately 81% appear just once. The ten most abundant clones make up approximately 12% of the sample.

The sequence joins TRBV5-1 to TRBJ2-1, and TRBD1 aligns with 7 junction nucleotides. The sequenced sample consisted of peripheral blood. The source is a woman aged 30 to 39 who had recovered from COVID-19. The DNA is TGCGCCAGCAGCCTGGCCGGGACAGACATACCAGGAGGCAATGAGCAGTTCTTC. Its translation reads: CASSLAGTDIPGGNEQFF.